This T cell receptor (beta chain) was profiled in a study of beta chain features in type 1 diabetes. Comments on this clone: Its antigen remains unidentified.

As every portion of the isolated RNA was reverse transcribed, the sequencing read expressed TCRB transcripts. The protocol was immunoSEQ multiplex PCR, while the TCRdb copy is restricted to in-frame clones and leaves out a portion. The sample includes roughly 340,000 clones, around 12% seen only once; the top ten take around 0.0099%. Findings and limits, study-wide: Shortening that was moderate but significant affected the TCRB CDR3s of Type 1 diabetes patients in all four CD4+ subsets.

The CDR3 length is 14 residues. Germline lookup yields CDR1 SGHAT and CDR2 FQDESV (reference sequence). Trimming removed 0 bases at V and 2 bases at J, with 8 bases between. The rearrangement uses TRBV11-1 and TRBJ2-7; D might be TRBD1 (5 bases). Material for sequencing was naive CD4+ T cells from blood. The sequence came from a woman younger than 35 with type 1 diabetes. In DNA, the CDR3 is TGTGCCAGCAGCTTAGCAGGGGCGACCTACGAGCAGTACTTC. This gives the protein CASSLAGATYEQYF.